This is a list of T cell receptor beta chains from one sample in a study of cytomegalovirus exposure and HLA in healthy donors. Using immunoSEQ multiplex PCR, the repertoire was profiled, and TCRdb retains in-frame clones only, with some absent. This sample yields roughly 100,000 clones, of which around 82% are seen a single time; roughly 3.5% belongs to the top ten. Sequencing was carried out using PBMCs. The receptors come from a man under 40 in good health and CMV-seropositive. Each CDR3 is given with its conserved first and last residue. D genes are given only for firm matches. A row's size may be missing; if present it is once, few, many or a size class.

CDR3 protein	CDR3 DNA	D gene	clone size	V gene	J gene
CASSPGQGAFNEQFF	TGTGCCAGCTCACCGGGGCAGGGGGCTTTCAATGAGCAGTTCTTC	TRBD1	-	TRBV18	TRBJ2-1
CASSRDRGRVNEQFF	TGTGCCAGCAGCAGGGACAGGGGGCGAGTCAATGAGCAGTTCTTC	TRBD1	-	TRBV5-5	TRBJ2-1
CASSLDRALFDEQYF	TGCGCCAGCAGCTTGGACAGGGCCCTATTTGACGAGCAGTACTTC	-	-	TRBV5-1	TRBJ2-7
CASSLGPGSSSGNTIYF	TGTGCCAGCAGCTTAGGCCCGGGTAGTTCCTCTGGAAACACCATATATTTT	-	once	TRBV7-8	TRBJ1-3
CASSLGDRGLSAEAFF	TGTGCCAGCAGCCTGGGGGACAGGGGGCTTTCTGCTGAAGCTTTCTTT	TRBD1	-	TRBV5-4	TRBJ1-1
CASSQGGGSYGYTF	TGCGCCAGCAGCCAAGGGGGGGGATCGTATGGCTACACCTTC	-	-	TRBV4-3	TRBJ1-2
CASSLGAGILNTGELFF	TGTGCCAGCAGCTTAGGGGCGGGTATCCTGAACACCGGGGAGCTGTTTTTT	-	-	TRBV7-6	TRBJ2-2
CASSPPGLYNEQFF	TGTGCCAGCAGCCCCCCGGGACTTTACAATGAGCAGTTCTTC	-	once	TRBV7-8	TRBJ2-1
CASSTQTARGTEQYF	TGTGCCAGTAGTACCCAGACAGCGAGAGGTACCGAGCAGTACTTC	-	-	TRBV19	TRBJ2-7
CASSPRTSGFNEQFF	TGTGCCAGCAGCCCCAGGACTAGCGGATTCAATGAGCAGTTCTTC	TRBD2	-	TRBV7-9	TRBJ2-1
CASRGAANSYEQYF	TGTGCCAGTAGGGGGGCAGCGAACTCCTACGAGCAGTACTTC	-	-	TRBV19	TRBJ2-7
CASGTGFQPQHF	TGTGCCAGCGGGACAGGGTTCCAGCCCCAGCATTTT	TRBD1	-	TRBV5-5	TRBJ1-5
CASSRGQNNEQFF	TGTGCCAGCAGCCGGGGACAGAACAATGAGCAGTTCTTC	TRBD1	-	TRBV7-2	TRBJ2-1
CASSSRGAGGELFF	TGTGCCAGCAGTTCCCGGGGAGCCGGTGGGGAGCTGTTTTTT	-	-	TRBV27	TRBJ2-2
CASSYGGTSGYNEQFF	TGTGCCAGCAGTTACGGCGGGACTAGTGGTTACAATGAGCAGTTCTTC	TRBD2	-	TRBV6-5	TRBJ2-1